These T cell receptor beta chains were read from a single sample in a study of T cell repertoires in cytomegalovirus infection. The antigens these receptors bind are not known. TCRdb itself ran the reads through MiXCR, one entry per CDR3 protein. This sample has 640,000 or so distinct CDR3 sequences; 33% occur once, and the top ten carry 15% to 20%. The input for sequencing was cultured PBMCs, taken from culture after CMV antigen stimulation. Source of these receptors: a human donor in good health (CMV status not recorded). Some clones in this sample may be carry-over from other donors' samples. Both conserved end residues are part of each CDR3. The order of the fields is CDR3 protein, CDR3 DNA, clone size, V gene, D gene, J gene. D genes are given only for firm matches. Size values are once, few and many counts, or a class for expanded clones, and some rows have none.

CASSLEPGASGEQYF | TGTGCCAGCAGCTTAGAGCCCGGGGCTTCGGGCGAGCAGTACTTC | few | TRBV7-2 | - | TRBJ2-7
CASSSNRLAGRGASQYF | TGTGCCAGCAGCTCGAATCGACTAGCGGGGAGAGGGGCGTCGCAGTATTTT | few | TRBV7-8 | TRBD2 | TRBJ2-3
CASSLVLGGSSYEQFF | TGTGCCAGCAGCTTAGTTTTGGGGGGGTCCTCCTATGAGCAGTTCTTC | few | TRBV7-9 | TRBD2 | TRBJ2-1
CASSTNPWVYNEQFF | TGTGCCAGTAGTACCAACCCATGGGTTTACAATGAGCAGTTCTTC | few | TRBV19 | - | TRBJ2-1
CASGGEVLFQETQYF | TGTGCTAGTGGTGGGGAGGTACTGTTCCAAGAGACCCAGTACTTC | few | TRBV12-5 | - | TRBJ2-5
CASSEGVRGRNYNSPLHF | TGTGCCAGCAGTGAAGGTGTAAGGGGACGGAACTATAATTCACCCCTCCACTTT | - | TRBV6-1 | - | TRBJ1-6
CASSGQTGKLFF | TGTGCCAGCAGCGGTCAGACCGGTAAACTGTTTTTT | - | TRBV12-3/TRBV12-4 | - | TRBJ1-4
CASSLYGDVSYEQYF | TGTGCCAGCAGCTTATACGGGGACGTCTCCTACGAGCAGTACTTC | - | TRBV7-9 | - | TRBJ2-7
CASSSPLGTAYEQYF | TGTGCCAGCAGCTCCCCTTTAGGGACAGCCTACGAGCAGTACTTC | few | TRBV7-2 | TRBD1 | TRBJ2-7
CASSLYRDREQYF | TGTGCCAGCAGCTTATACAGGGACAGGGAGCAGTACTTC | few | TRBV7-2 | TRBD1 | TRBJ2-7
CASSQAREPRNIQYF | TGCGCCAGCAGCCAAGCCCGGGAGCCGCGAAACATTCAGTACTTC | - | TRBV4-3 | - | TRBJ2-4
CASSLGGRTTERFF | TGTGCCAGCAGCTTAGGGGGTAGGACAACTGAGCGGTTCTTC | many | TRBV7-2 | - | TRBJ2-1
CASSYLLGATEAFF | TGTGCCAGCAGTTACTTGCTCGGTGCGACTGAAGCTTTCTTT | - | TRBV6-2/TRBV6-3 | - | TRBJ1-1
CASSPQGSGYEQYF | TGTGCCAGCAGCCCGCAGGGAAGCGGTTACGAGCAGTACTTC | - | TRBV27 | - | TRBJ2-7
CASSPGRDRQNYGYTF | TGTGCCAGCAGCCCAGGTCGGGACAGACAAAACTATGGCTACACCTTC | few | TRBV12-3/TRBV12-4 | TRBD1 | TRBJ1-2
CASSPKVRALNEKLFF | TGTGCCAGCAGCCCTAAAGTGAGGGCCTTGAATGAAAAACTGTTTTTT | - | TRBV7-8 | - | TRBJ1-4
CASTRDRRMNTEAFF | TGTGCCAGCACCCGGGACAGACGCATGAACACTGAAGCTTTCTTT | - | TRBV11-2 | TRBD1 | TRBJ1-1
CASSHAGADANYGYTF | TGCGCCAGCAGCCACGCAGGGGCTGACGCTAACTATGGCTACACCTTC | - | TRBV4-1 | - | TRBJ1-2
CASGRFQGNNQPQHF | TGTGCCAGCGGGAGGTTTCAGGGTAACAATCAGCCCCAGCATTTT | - | TRBV2 | - | TRBJ1-5
CATSESSGGALDTQYF | TGTGCCACCAGTGAGTCCAGCGGGGGGGCCTTGGATACGCAGTATTTT | few | TRBV24-1 | TRBD2 | TRBJ2-3
CASSLRSQPQHF | TGTGCCAGCAGCTTACGGAGCCAGCCCCAGCATTTT | few | TRBV7-2 | - | TRBJ1-5
CASSPRLSRSKYF | TGTGCCAGCAGCCCCCGCCTCAGTAGGAGCAAGTATTTT | few | TRBV7-9 | - | TRBJ2-3
CASMGQAEETQYF | TGTGCCAGCATGGGACAGGCCGAAGAGACCCAGTACTTC | - | TRBV2 | TRBD1 | TRBJ2-5
CASSPLPLETQYF | TGTGCCAGCAGCCCGCTCCCTCTAGAGACCCAGTACTTC | - | TRBV13 | - | TRBJ2-5
CASSILGEVRRTEAFF | TGTGCCAGTAGTATACTTGGGGAGGTTCGACGAACTGAAGCTTTCTTT | - | TRBV19 | - | TRBJ1-1
CASSFKSKREETTEAFF | TGTGCCAGCAGTTTTAAGTCTAAGAGGGAAGAAACCACTGAAGCTTTCTTT | - | TRBV28 | - | TRBJ1-1
CASSQDSLSGGTEAFF | TGCGCCAGCAGCCAAGACAGCCTTTCAGGGGGCACTGAAGCTTTCTTT | - | TRBV4-3 | TRBD1 | TRBJ1-1
CASRSGPGTQYF | TGTGCCAGCAGGTCAGGCCCAGGTACGCAGTATTTT | few | TRBV12-3/TRBV12-4 | - | TRBJ2-3
CASSLAGTRYGYTF | TGTGCCAGCAGTTTAGCTGGGACGCGCTATGGCTACACCTTC | - | TRBV12-3/TRBV12-4 | - | TRBJ1-2
CAVAGTPASHGNF | TGTGCCGTAGCCGGGACTCCCGCTAGCCATGGGAACTTC | once | TRBV7-9 | - | TRBJ2-7
CSGLKDRRQGHYNEQFF | TGCAGTGGACTAAAAGATCGTAGGCAGGGGCACTACAATGAGCAGTTCTTC | - | TRBV20-1 | - | TRBJ2-1
CASSLSTGGFGEKLFF | TGTGCCAGCAGCTTAAGTACAGGGGGCTTTGGAGAAAAACTGTTTTTT | many | TRBV7-8 | TRBD1 | TRBJ1-4
CASTSSGNEQFF | TGTGCCAGCACCTCTTCGGGAAATGAGCAGTTCTTC | - | TRBV12-3/TRBV12-4 | - | TRBJ2-1
CASRGLGGFDEQYF | TGTGCCAGCAGGGGATTGGGCGGGTTCGACGAGCAGTACTTC | - | TRBV6-8 | - | TRBJ2-7
CASSEGANGYTF | TGTGCCAGCAGCGAGGGGGCTAATGGCTACACCTTC | few | TRBV5-4 | TRBD1 | TRBJ1-2
CASSSGQILYEQYF | TGTGCCAGCAGCTCCGGACAGATTCTCTACGAGCAGTACTTC | - | TRBV7-9 | - | TRBJ2-7
CSAERTGSTDTQYF | TGCAGTGCTGAAAGGACAGGGAGCACAGATACGCAGTATTTT | few | TRBV20-1 | TRBD1 | TRBJ2-3
CASRGGTGGATQYF | TGTGCCAGCAGAGGCGGGACAGGTGGTGCTACGCAGTATTTT | few | TRBV6-2/TRBV6-3 | TRBD1 | TRBJ2-3
CASSGRGSPLHF | TGTGCCAGCAGTGGAAGGGGTTCACCCCTCCACTTT | - | TRBV25-1 | - | TRBJ1-6
CATSDAGGVGGANVLTF | TGTGCCACCAGTGATGCGGGGGGCGTAGGTGGGGCCAACGTCCTGACTTTC | once | TRBV24-1 | TRBD2 | TRBJ2-6
CASSLTSGDRYEQYF | TGTGCCAGCAGCTTGACTAGCGGGGACCGCTACGAGCAGTACTTC | few | TRBV11-2 | TRBD2 | TRBJ2-7
CASALDTQYF | TGTGCCAGCGCTTTAGATACGCAGTATTTT | - | TRBV2 | - | TRBJ2-3
CASRPGHQNTEAFF | TGTGCCAGCAGACCGGGACACCAGAACACTGAAGCTTTCTTT | - | TRBV12-3/TRBV12-4 | - | TRBJ1-1
CASGFSAGSGTDEQFF | TGTGCCAGCGGGTTTTCGGCGGGGAGTGGTACGGATGAGCAGTTCTTC | few | TRBV9 | - | TRBJ2-1
CASSQMYEQYF | TGTGCCAGCAGCCAAATGTACGAGCAGTACTTC | - | TRBV7-6 | - | TRBJ2-7
CASSLSAGVYGYTF | TGTGCCAGCAGCTTATCGGCAGGTGTCTATGGCTACACCTTC | many | TRBV7-2 | - | TRBJ1-2